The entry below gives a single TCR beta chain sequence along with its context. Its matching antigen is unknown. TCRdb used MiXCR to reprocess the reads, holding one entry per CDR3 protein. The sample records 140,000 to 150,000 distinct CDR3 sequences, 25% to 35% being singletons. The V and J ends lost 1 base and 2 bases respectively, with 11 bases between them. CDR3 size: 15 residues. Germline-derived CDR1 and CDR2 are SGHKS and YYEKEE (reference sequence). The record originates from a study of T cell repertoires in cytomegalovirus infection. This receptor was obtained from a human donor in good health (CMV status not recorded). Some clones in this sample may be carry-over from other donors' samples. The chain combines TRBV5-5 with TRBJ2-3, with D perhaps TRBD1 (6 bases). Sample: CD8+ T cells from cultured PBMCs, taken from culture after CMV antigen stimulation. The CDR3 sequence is CASSLTGYVTDTQYF. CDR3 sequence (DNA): TGTGCCAGCAGCTTGACAGGGTATGTCACAGATACGCAGTATTTT. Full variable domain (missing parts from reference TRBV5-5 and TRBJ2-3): DAGVTQSPTHLIKTRGQQVTLRCSPISGHKSVSWYQQVLGQGPQFIFQYYEKEERGRGNFPDRFSARQFPNYSSELNVNALLLGDSALYLCASSLTGYVTDTQYFGPGTRLTVL.